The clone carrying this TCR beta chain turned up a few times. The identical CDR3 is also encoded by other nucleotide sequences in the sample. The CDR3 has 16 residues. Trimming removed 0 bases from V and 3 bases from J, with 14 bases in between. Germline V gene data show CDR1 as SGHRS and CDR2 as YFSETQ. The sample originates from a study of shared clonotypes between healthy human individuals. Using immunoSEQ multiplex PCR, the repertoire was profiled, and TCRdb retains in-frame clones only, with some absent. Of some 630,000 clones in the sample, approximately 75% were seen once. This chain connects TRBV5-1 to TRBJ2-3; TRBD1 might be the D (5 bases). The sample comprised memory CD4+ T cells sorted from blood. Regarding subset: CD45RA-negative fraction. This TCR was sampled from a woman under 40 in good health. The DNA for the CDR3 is TGCGCCAGCAGCTTGGCGCAGGGTGTCGTTACAGATACGCAGTATTTT. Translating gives CASSLAQGVVTDTQYF.